This T cell receptor (beta chain) was recorded in a study of T cell changes during pregnancy in multiple sclerosis. Germline V gene sequence: CDR1 LGHNA, CDR2 YNFKEQ. After removal of 3 bases from V and 4 bases from J, the junction contained 7 bases not matched to a gene. The CDR3 has 17 residues. The protocol was immunoSEQ multiplex PCR, while the TCRdb copy is restricted to in-frame clones and leaves out a portion. Of about 70,000 clones listed, approximately 94% are singletons. This clone was recorded once. The sequence was collected from a female donor with multiple sclerosis, enrolled in a pregnancy study. This material consisted of peripheral blood, taken in the third trimester of pregnancy. The genes are TRBV4-2 and TRBJ2-2, with 11 bases lining up with TRBD1. The CDR3 here is CASSQGSGTGGTGELFF. The CDR3 DNA reads as TGTGCCAGCAGCCAGGGCAGCGGGACAGGGGGCACCGGGGAGCTGTTTTTT.